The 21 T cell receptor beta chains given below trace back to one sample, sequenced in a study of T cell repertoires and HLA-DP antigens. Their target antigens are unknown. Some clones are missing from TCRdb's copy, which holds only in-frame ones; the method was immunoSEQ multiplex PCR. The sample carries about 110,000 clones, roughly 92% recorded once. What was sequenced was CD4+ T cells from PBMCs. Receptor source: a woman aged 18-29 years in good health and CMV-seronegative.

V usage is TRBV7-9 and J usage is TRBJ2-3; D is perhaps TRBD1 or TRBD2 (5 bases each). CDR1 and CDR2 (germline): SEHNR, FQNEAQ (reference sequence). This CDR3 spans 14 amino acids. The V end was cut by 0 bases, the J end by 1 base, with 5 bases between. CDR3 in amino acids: CASSLAGGTDTQYF. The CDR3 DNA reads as TGTGCCAGCAGCTTAGCGGGGGGCACAGATACGCAGTATTTT. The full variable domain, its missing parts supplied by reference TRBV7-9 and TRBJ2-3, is DTGVSQNPRHKITKRGQNVTFRCDPISEHNRLYWYRQTLGQGPEFLTYFQNEAQLEKSRLLSDRFSAERPKGSFSTLEIQRTEQGDSAMYLCASSLAGGTDTQYFGPGTRLTVL.

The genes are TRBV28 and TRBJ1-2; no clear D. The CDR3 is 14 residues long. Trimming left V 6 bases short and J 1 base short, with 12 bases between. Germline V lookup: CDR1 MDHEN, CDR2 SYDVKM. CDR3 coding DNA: TGTGCCAGCAGGTCACCGCCGCTTAACTATGGCTACACCTTC. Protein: CASRSPPLNYGYTF.

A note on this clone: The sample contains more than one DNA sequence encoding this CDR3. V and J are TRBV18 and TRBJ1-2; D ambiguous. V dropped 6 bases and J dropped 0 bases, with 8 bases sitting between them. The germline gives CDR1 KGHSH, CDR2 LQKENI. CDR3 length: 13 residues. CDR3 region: CASSPDANYGYTF. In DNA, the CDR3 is TGTGCCAGCTCTCCAGACGCTAACTATGGCTACACCTTC.

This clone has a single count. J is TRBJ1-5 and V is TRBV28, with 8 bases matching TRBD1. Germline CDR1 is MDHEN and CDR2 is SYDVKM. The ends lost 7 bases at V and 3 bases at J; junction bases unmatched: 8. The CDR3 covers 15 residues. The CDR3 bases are TGTGCCAGCACTACGACAGGGGCCCTCAATCAGCCCCAGCATTTT. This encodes CASTTTGALNQPQHF.

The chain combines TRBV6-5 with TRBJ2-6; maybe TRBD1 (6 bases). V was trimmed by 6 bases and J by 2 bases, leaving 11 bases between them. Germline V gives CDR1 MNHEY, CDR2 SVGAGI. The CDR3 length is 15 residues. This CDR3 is CASSLQGAGANVLTF. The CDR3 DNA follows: TGTGCCAGCAGCCTACAGGGCGCTGGGGCCAACGTCCTGACTTTC.

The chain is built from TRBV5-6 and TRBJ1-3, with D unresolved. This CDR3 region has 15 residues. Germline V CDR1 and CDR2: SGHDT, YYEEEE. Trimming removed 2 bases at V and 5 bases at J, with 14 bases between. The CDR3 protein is CASSFLRAKRNTIYF. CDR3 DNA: TGTGCCAGCAGCTTTTTGCGAGCCAAACGAAACACCATATATTTT.

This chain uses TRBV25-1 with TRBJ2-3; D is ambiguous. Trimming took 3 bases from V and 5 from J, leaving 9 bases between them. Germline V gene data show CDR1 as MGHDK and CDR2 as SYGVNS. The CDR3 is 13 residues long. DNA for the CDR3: TGTGCCAGCAGTGATTTCGGCGTAGATACGCAGTATTTT. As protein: CASSDFGVDTQYF.

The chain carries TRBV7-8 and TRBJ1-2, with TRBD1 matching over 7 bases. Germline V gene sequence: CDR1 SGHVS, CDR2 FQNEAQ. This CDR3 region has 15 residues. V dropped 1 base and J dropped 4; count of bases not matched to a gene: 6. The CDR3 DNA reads TGTGCCAGCAGCTTAGAGGGGGCGATTGGCTATGGCTACACCTTC. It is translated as CASSLEGAIGYGYTF. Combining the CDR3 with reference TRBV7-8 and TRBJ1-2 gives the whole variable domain GAGVSQSPRYKVAKRGQDVALRCDPISGHVSLFWYQQALGQGPEFLTYFQNEAQLDKSGLPSDRFFAERPEGSVSTLKIQRTQQEDSAVYLCASSLEGAIGYGYTFGSGTRLTVV.

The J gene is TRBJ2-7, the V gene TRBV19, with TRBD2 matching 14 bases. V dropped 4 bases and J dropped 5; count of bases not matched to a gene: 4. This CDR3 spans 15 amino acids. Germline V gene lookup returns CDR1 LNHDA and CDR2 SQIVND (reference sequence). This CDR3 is CASSTRTSGRNEQYF. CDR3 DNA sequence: TGTGCCAGTAGTACCCGGACTAGCGGGAGGAACGAGCAGTACTTC.

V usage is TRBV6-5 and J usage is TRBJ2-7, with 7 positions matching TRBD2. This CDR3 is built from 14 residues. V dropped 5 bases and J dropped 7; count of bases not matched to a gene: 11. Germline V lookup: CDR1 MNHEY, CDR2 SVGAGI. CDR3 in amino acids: CASSTLTGGWEQYF. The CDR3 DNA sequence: TGTGCCAGCAGTACCCTCACGGGAGGTTGGGAGCAGTACTTC.

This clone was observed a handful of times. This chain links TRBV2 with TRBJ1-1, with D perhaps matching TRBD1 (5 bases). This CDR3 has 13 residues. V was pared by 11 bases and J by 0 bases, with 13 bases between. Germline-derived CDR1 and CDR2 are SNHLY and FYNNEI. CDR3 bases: TGTGCCGGAAAGACAGAATTGAACACTGAAGCTTTCTTT. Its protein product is CAGKTELNTEAFF.

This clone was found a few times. CDR3 in amino acids: CASRRRQGNSPLHF. The CDR3 DNA reads TGTGCCAGTAGAAGGAGACAGGGGAATTCACCCCTCCACTTT. The genes are TRBV19 and TRBJ1-6, with 8 positions matching TRBD1. The CDR3 runs to 14 residues. Per germline, CDR1 LNHDA and CDR2 SQIVND (reference sequence). V shed 6 bases, J shed 7 bases, and the junction held 5 bases outside the gene matches.

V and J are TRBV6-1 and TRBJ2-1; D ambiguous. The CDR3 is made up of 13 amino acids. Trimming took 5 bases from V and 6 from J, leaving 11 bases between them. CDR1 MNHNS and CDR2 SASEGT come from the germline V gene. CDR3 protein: CASSLWGINEQFF. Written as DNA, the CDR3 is TGTGCCAGCAGTCTTTGGGGAATCAATGAGCAGTTCTTC.

CDR3 loop: CASSKKMEQYV. CDR3 sequence (DNA): TGTGCCAGCAGCAAGAAGATGGAGCAGTACGTC. J is TRBJ2-7 and V is TRBV21-1; TRBD2, the table's D call, lacks a check against the DNA. TRBV21-1 represents a pseudogene. The CDR3 runs to 11 residues.

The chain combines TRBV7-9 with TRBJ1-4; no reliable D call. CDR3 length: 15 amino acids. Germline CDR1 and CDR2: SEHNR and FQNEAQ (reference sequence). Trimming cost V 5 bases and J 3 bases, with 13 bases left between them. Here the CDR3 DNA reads TGTGCCAGCAGCCCCCTACCGGGAGCTAATGAAAAACTGTTTTTT. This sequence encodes CASSPLPGANEKLFF.

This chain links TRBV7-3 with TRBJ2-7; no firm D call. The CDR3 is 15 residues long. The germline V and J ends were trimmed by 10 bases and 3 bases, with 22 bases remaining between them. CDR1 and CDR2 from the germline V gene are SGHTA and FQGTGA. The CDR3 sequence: CATPRPGRKRYEQYV. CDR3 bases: TGTGCCACCCCCCGTCCCGGGCGAAAACGCTACGAGCAGTACGTC.

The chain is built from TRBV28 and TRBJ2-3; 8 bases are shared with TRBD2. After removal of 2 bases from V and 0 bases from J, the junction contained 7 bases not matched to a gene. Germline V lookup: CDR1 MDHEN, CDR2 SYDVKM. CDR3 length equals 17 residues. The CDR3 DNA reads TGTGCCAGCAGTTTACGCGGGAGGCTCGCAAGCACAGATACGCAGTATTTT. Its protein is CASSLRGRLASTDTQYF.

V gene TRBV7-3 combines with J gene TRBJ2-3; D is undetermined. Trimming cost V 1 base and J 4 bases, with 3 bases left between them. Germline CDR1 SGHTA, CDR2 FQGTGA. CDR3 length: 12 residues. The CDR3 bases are TGTGCCAGCAGCTTAAACCCAGATACGCAGTATTTT. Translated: CASSLNPDTQYF.

This CDR3 reads CASSGPRDRVDNSPLHF. The CDR3 bases are TGTGCCAGCAGTGGCCCCCGGGACAGGGTCGATAATTCACCCCTCCACTTT. The chain is built from TRBV25-1 and TRBJ1-6; 9 bases match TRBD1. The CDR3 covers 17 residues. With 4 bases clipped from V and 5 bases from J, the junction kept 9 bases outside the gene matches. Germline V lookup: CDR1 MGHDK, CDR2 SYGVNS. Together with reference TRBV25-1 and TRBJ1-6, the CDR3 gives the full variable domain: EADIYQTPRYLVIGTGKKITLECSQTMGHDKMYWYQQDPGMELHLIHYSYGVNSTEKGDLSSESTVSRIRTEHFPLTLESARPSHTSQYLCASSGPRDRVDNSPLHFGNGTRLTVT.

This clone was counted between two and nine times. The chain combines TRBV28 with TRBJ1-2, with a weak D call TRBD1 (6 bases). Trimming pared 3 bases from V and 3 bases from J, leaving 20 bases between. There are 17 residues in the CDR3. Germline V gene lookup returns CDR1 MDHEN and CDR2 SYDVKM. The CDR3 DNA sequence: TGTGCCAGCAGTTTCCATCTTGAGGGGGTCCGCGACTATGGCTACACCTTC. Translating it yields CASSFHLEGVRDYGYTF.

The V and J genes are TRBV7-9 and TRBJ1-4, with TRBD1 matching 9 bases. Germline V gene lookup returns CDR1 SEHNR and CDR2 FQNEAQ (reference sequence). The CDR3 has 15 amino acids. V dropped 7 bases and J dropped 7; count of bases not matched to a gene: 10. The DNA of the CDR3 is TGTGCCAGCATTCGGGGGGGACAGGGTACTGAAAAACTGTTTTTT. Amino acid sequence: CASIRGGQGTEKLFF. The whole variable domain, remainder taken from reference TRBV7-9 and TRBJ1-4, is DTGVSQNPRHKITKRGQNVTFRCDPISEHNRLYWYRQTLGQGPEFLTYFQNEAQLEKSRLLSDRFSAERPKGSFSTLEIQRTEQGDSAMYLCASIRGGQGTEKLFFGSGTQLSVL.